The 5 T cell receptor beta chains presented below share a single source sample, sequenced in a study of radiotherapy plus CTLA-4 blockade in lung cancer. Clones were read by immunoSEQ multiplex PCR, and TCRdb kept only the in-frame ones, dropping some. The sample records roughly 80,000 clones, 60% to 85% being singletons. This specimen was peripheral blood, taken from a patient treated with radiotherapy plus ipilimumab. These receptors were taken from a human donor with non-small cell lung cancer who had a partial response to radiotherapy plus ipilimumab. Some clones in this sample may be carry-over from other donors' samples.

On this clone itself: The junction and the germline gene differ at one end; a read error may be behind it. This sequence joins TRBV5-6 and TRBJ2-7, with 7 bases aligning to TRBD1. Germline V lookup: CDR1 SGHDT, CDR2 YYEEEE. The CDR3 extends over 13 amino acids. The CDR3 nucleotides read TGTGCCAGCAGCTTGGGGGGACAGTTCGAGGAGTACTTC. Encoded protein: CASSLGGQFEEYF.

This chain joins TRBV7-9 and TRBJ2-1; 9 bases are shared with TRBD2. The ends lost 3 bases at V and 4 bases at J; junction bases unmatched: 4. CDR3 size: 15 residues. Germline-derived CDR1 and CDR2 are SEHNR and FQNEAQ (reference sequence). In nucleotides, the CDR3 is TGTGCCAGCAGCTTTACGCTAGCGGGATACAATGAGCAGTTCTTC. Translation: CASSFTLAGYNEQFF.

The CDR3 sequence is CASSQEGMGQGARNTQYF. For the CDR3, the DNA is TGCGCCAGCAGCCAAGAAGGAATGGGACAGGGGGCGCGAAATACGCAGTATTTT. This chain uses TRBV4-3 with TRBJ2-3; the match to TRBD1 covers 12 bases. The CDR3 length is 18 residues. V shed 0 bases and J 7 bases; nucleotides not matched to a gene: 11. Germline assignment: CDR1 LGHNA and CDR2 YSLEER.

The rearrangement joins TRBV5-1 to TRBJ2-5, with 10 bases aligning to TRBD1. Judging by the DNA end, TRBJ2-7 fits better; the J call may be wrong. The CDR3 is made up of 14 amino acids. Germline V lookup: CDR1 SGHRS, CDR2 YFSETQ. CDR3 nucleotide sequence: TGCGCCAGCAGCGACGGACAGGGGGTCTACGAGCAGTACTTC. Translating gives CASSDGQGVYEQYF.

The chain combines TRBV9 with TRBJ2-6, with 7 bases lining up with TRBD1. Germline loops: CDR1 SGDLS, CDR2 YYNGEE. V dropped 3 bases and J dropped 0; count of bases not matched to a gene: 6. The CDR3 covers 17 residues. CDR3 region: CASSAGQEVSGANVLTF. The CDR3 coding sequence is TGTGCCAGCAGCGCCGGACAGGAGGTCTCTGGGGCCAACGTCCTGACTTTC.